The T cell receptor beta chain described here comes from a study of human T cells and chemical hapten exposure. Overall study results and limits: Healthy people's immune response may differ from that of the donors, who had alopecia. With DPC sensitization, TCRs exceeding 1 in 1000 frequency showed no change.

In its sample, this clonotype was seen a few times. No antigen is known for it. Time point denoted: patch test 3, about 24 weeks after DPC sensitization. Indicated treatment: therapeutic diphenylcyclopropenone sensitization with weekly scalp DPC. Every patch test was put on after a blood sample was taken. Every donor had alopecia and was 18 to 70 years old; all were suitable for DPC. Each CDR3 protein gets one entry after TCRdb re-called the RACE reads with MiXCR. The data hold 150,000 to 200,000 distinct CDR3 sequences, with about 25% observed a single time. CDR3 size: 15 residues. Trimming pared 4 bases from V and 5 bases from J, leaving 15 bases between. Germline V CDR1 and CDR2: SGHRS, YFSETQ.

The chain couples TRBV5-1 to TRBJ1-4, with D uncertain. The clonotype comes from a woman aged 40 to 50 with alopecia areata. Some clones in this sample may be carry-over from other donors' samples. Material: whole blood, obtained in connection with sensitization to the hapten diphenylcyclopropenone (DPC). CDR3 coding DNA: TGCGCCAGCAGCACTGCCGGGAGCCCAAATGAAAAACTGTTTTTT. Amino acids: CASSTAGSPNEKLFF.